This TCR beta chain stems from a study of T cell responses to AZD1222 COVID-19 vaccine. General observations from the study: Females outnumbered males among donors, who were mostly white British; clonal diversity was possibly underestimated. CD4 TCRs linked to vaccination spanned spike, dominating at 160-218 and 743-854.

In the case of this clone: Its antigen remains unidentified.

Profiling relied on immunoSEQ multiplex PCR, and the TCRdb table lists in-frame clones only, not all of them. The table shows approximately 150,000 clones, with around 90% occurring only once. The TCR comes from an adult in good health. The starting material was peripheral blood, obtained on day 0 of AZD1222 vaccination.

CDR3 coding DNA: TGTGCCAGCAGGGGCCTAAAGAACACCGGGGAGCTGTTTTTT. As protein: CASRGLKNTGELFF. The chain links TRBV28 to TRBJ2-2; D is uncertain. V lost 6 bases and J 1 base, leaving 9 bases between the germline ends. CDR3 size: 14 residues. Germline V gene data show CDR1 as MDHEN and CDR2 as SYDVKM.